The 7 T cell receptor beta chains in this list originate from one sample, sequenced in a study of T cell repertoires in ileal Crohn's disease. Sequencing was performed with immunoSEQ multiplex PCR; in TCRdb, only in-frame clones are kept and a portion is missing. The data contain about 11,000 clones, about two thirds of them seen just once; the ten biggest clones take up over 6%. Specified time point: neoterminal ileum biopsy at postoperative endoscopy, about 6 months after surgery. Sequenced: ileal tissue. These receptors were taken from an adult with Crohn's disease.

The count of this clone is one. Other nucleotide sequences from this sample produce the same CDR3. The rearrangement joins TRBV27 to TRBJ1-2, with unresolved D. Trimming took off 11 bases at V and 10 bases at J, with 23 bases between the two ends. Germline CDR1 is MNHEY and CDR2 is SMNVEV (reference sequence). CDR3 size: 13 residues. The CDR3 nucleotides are TGTGCCGTCTCAACCCGTGGTTCCGCCTACTACACCTTC. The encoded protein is CAVSTRGSAYYTF.

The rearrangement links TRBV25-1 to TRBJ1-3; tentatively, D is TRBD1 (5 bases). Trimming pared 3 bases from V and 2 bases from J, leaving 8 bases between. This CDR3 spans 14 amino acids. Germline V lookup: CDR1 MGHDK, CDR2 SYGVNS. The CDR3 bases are TGTGCCAGCAGTGACGGGGGGGCTGGAAACACCATATATTTT. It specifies CASSDGGAGNTIYF.

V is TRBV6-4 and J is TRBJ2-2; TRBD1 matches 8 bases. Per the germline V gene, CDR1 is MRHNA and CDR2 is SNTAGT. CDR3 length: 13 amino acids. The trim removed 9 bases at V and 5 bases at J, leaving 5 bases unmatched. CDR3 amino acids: CASGQGGTGELFF. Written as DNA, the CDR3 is TGTGCCAGTGGACAGGGTGGAACCGGGGAGCTGTTTTTT.

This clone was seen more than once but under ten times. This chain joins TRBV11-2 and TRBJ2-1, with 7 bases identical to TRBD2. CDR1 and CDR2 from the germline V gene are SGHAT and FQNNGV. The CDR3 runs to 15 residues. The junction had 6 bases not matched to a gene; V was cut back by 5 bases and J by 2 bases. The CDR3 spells CASSISGQTYNEQFF. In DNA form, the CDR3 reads TGTGCCAGCAGCATTAGCGGGCAAACCTACAATGAGCAGTTCTTC.

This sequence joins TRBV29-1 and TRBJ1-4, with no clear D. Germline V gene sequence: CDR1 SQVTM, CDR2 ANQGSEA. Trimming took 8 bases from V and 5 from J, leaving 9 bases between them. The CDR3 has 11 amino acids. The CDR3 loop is CSSLTNEKLFF. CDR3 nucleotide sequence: TGCAGCTCCCTAACCAATGAAAAACTGTTTTTT.

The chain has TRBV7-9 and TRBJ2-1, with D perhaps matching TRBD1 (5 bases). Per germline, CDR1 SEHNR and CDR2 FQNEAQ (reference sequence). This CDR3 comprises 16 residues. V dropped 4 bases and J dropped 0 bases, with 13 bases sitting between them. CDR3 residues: CASSSRTGSSYNEQFF. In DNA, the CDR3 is TGTGCCAGCAGCTCCCGAACAGGAAGCTCCTACAATGAGCAGTTCTTC.

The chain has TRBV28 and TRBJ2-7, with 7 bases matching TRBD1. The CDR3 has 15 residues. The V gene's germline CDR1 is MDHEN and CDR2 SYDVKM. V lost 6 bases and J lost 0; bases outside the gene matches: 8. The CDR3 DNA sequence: TGTGCCAGCAGCACTAACAGGGGACCCTCCTACGAGCAGTACTTC. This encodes CASSTNRGPSYEQYF.